The 8 T cell receptor beta chains below come from one sample, sequenced in a study of tumor and adjacent non-tumor tissue in lung cancer. This sample's RNA came from whole unsorted tissue. The library came from three nested PCR rounds adapted from ARM-PCR protocols. TCRdb reprocessed the multiplex PCR reads with MiXCR, giving one entry per CDR3 protein. The sample includes fewer than 85,000 distinct CDR3 sequences, 65% to 90% of them seen just once. The sequencing sample was made of lung tumor tissue. These receptors were collected from a woman between 45 and 65 years old with non-small cell lung cancer.

In regard to this clonotype: This may come from a read error, since a much larger clone is one base off. V usage is TRBV24-1 and J usage is TRBJ2-3; D not certain. CDR3 size: 14 residues. Germline V lookup: CDR1 KGHDR, CDR2 SFDVKD. Trimming cost V 4 bases and J 6 bases, with 13 bases left between them. CDR3 sequence reads: CATSEGPKSDTQYF. CDR3 DNA: TGTGCCACCAGTGAAGGGCCGAAGAGCGATACGCAGTATTTT.

In this sample, this clonotype turned up a few times. At one boundary the junction diverges from the germline segment, which might be a read error. This chain links TRBV20-1 with TRBJ1-5, with D unresolved. CDR1 and CDR2 from the germline V gene are DFQATT and SNEGSKA (reference sequence). The CDR3 consists of 16 residues. The CDR3 nucleotides read TGTAGTACTATACCCCTCGGGATCTTAAGCAATCAGCCCCAGCATTTT. The encoded protein is CSTIPLGILSNQPQHF.

As to this clonotype: One junction end disagrees with the germline gene, perhaps due to a read error. V and J are TRBV6-2 or TRBV6-3 and TRBJ2-5; 10 nucleotides match TRBD2. This CDR3 contains 18 residues. CDR1 is MNHEY and CDR2 is SVGEGT in the germline V gene. Here the CDR3 DNA reads TGTGCCAGCTGCCGGACCCCTCTTCTAGCGGGAGCCCAAGAGACCCAGAACTTC. Amino acids: CASCRTPLLAGAQETQNF.

Concerning this clonotype itself: The junction departs from germline at one end; a sequencing error may be responsible. The chain carries TRBV3-1 and TRBJ2-1, with D unclear. The CDR3 contains 16 residues. CDR1 is LGHDT and CDR2 is YNNKEL in the germline V gene (reference sequence). The DNA for the CDR3 is TGTCCCAGCAGCCCCAACCGGACCCTCTACACAAGTGAGCAGTTCTTC. Its translation: CPSSPNRTLYTSEQFF.

A single count supports this clonotype. A much larger clone differs by one base, so this may be a read error. This sequence joins TRBV19 and TRBJ2-7, with TRBD2 as a possible D gene (5 bases). In germline, CDR1 is LNHDA, CDR2 SQIVND (reference sequence). The CDR3 is made up of 13 amino acids. The CDR3 DNA reads as TGTGCCAGTAGTCGGGCATTCGACTACGAGCGGTACTTC. It yields the protein CASSRAFDYERYF.

A note on this clonotype: The CDR3 ends on some other residue instead of the conserved phenylalanine or tryptophan, so this is likely a read error. V and J are TRBV6-5 and TRBJ2-7; D is possibly TRBD2 (5 bases). The CDR3 has 16 amino acids. V lost 6 bases to trimming and J lost 3 bases, with 21 bases between them. CDR1 and CDR2 (germline): MNHEY, SVGAGI. The CDR3 nucleotides read TGTGCCAGCAGCCTGAATTGGGCTAGCTGGAGCTACGAGCAGTACATC. It translates to CASSLNWASWSYEQYI.

Notes on this clonotype: The conserved final phenylalanine or tryptophan is absent from the CDR3, which likely points to a read error. The chain links TRBV12-3 or TRBV12-4 to TRBJ2-5; D ambiguous. The CDR3 is made up of 13 amino acids. The DNA for the CDR3 is TGTGCCATCAGTTTATCAGCACATGAGACCCAGTACTTA. It is translated as CAISLSAHETQYL.

This clonotype was observed once. An end of the junction differs from the germline gene, which may be a read error. V usage is TRBV4-1 and J usage is TRBJ2-7, with a tentative D call TRBD2 (6 bases). Germline CDR1 is MGHRA and CDR2 is YSYEKL. CDR3 length equals 14 residues. The CDR3 DNA follows: TGCGCCATCAGCCACGAGGCCACTAGCTATGAGCAGTACTTC. Its protein is CAISHEATSYEQYF.